The 21 T cell receptor beta chains presented below share a single source sample, sequenced in a study of Graves' ophthalmopathy and Graves' hyperthyroidism. TCR beta CDR3 regions were amplified from RNA transcripts. HTBI primers served in a first-round RT-PCR, which a second-round multiplex PCR followed. A single record per CDR3 protein comes from TCRdb applying MiXCR to the multiplex PCR reads. The sample consists of 600,000 to 700,000 distinct CDR3 sequences, over 40% of them appearing once. The sequencing input was peripheral blood. The receptor set was obtained from an adult man with Graves' ophthalmopathy.

Concerning this clonotype: Mismatch with germline at one junction end may stem from a read error. The rearrangement links TRBV11-2 to TRBJ2-5; D is perhaps TRBD1 or TRBD2 (8 bases each). Looked up from germline, CDR1 is SGHAT and CDR2 is FQNNGV. The CDR3 extends over 14 amino acids. Written as DNA, the CDR3 is TGTGCCAGCAGCTTAACGGGGGGGCGACAGGGGCCGGGTTTC. Its protein is CASSLTGGRQGPGF.

The V gene is TRBV2, the J gene TRBJ2-5, with D maybe TRBD1 (6 bases). The germline V gene has CDR1 SNHLY and CDR2 FYNNEI. The V gene lost 5 bases and the J gene lost 1 base, with 14 bases spanning the gap. The CDR3 runs 15 residues. The CDR3 DNA reads TGTGCCAGCAGTCCCTCGGGACATACCCAAGAGACCCAGTACTTC. It translates to CASSPSGHTQETQYF.

This clonotype appeared many times. V gene TRBV12-5 combines with J gene TRBJ2-7; a possible D gene is TRBD2 (6 bases). The CDR3 totals 13 residues. Germline loops: CDR1 LGHNT, CDR2 FRNRAP. Trimming removed 9 bases at V and 6 bases at J, with 18 bases between. For the CDR3, the DNA is TGTGCTAGCCAGCCGCGGGACGCCCTCGAGCAGTACTTC. It yields the protein CASQPRDALEQYF. The full variable domain, rest sourced from reference TRBV12-5 and TRBJ2-7, is DARVTQTPRHKVTEMGQEVTMRCQPILGHNTVFWYRQTMMQGLELLAYFRNRAPLDDSGMPKDRFSAEMPDATLATLKIQPSEPRDSAVYFCASQPRDALEQYFGPGTRLTVT.

The chain uses TRBV15 and TRBJ1-4; D may be TRBD1 (5 bases). V lost 0 bases and J lost 3, with 11 bases in between. CDR3 length equals 16 residues. The germline gives CDR1 LNHNV, CDR2 YYDKDF (reference sequence). Here the CDR3 DNA reads TGTGCCACCAGCAGAGATCGTCAGGGCCCTAATGAAAAACTGTTTTTT. Translated, it gives CATSRDRQGPNEKLFF.

This clonotype was picked up a small number of times. This chain links TRBV5-4 with TRBJ1-6, with TRBD1 matching over 8 bases. Germline V gives CDR1 SGHNT, CDR2 YYREEE (reference sequence). Trimming cost V 4 bases and J 11 bases; bases outside gene matches: 17. The CDR3 has 17 residues. CDR3 nucleotide sequence: TGTGCCAGCAGCCCGAGGACAGGGAGGGCTAGCATTGCACCCCTCCACTTT. It specifies CASSPRTGRASIAPLHF. The variable domain in full, with the rest retrieved from reference TRBV5-4 and TRBJ1-6, is ETGVTQSPTHLIKTRGQQVTLRCSSQSGHNTVSWYQQALGQGPQFIFQYYREEENGRGNFPPRFSGLQFPNYSSELNVNALELDDSALYLCASSPRTGRASIAPLHFGNGTRLTVT.

In this sample, this clonotype turned up a few times. V gene TRBV6-2 or TRBV6-3 combines with J gene TRBJ1-4; D gene unclear. Trimming took off 2 bases at V and 3 bases at J, with 7 bases between the two ends. Germline lookup yields CDR1 MNHEY and CDR2 SVGEGT. The CDR3 has 14 residues. The CDR3, as DNA: TGTGCCAGCAGTTACGGATACCCTAATGAAAAACTGTTTTTT. Translation: CASSYGYPNEKLFF.

The chain uses TRBV11-1 and TRBJ2-1; 13 bases are shared with TRBD2. In germline, CDR1 is SGHAT, CDR2 FQDESV (reference sequence). J was trimmed by 8 bases and V by 8 bases; bases with no gene match: 6. The CDR3 is 14 residues long. The CDR3 loop is CASRTSGRADEQFF. As DNA, the CDR3 is TGTGCCAGCCGAACTAGCGGGAGGGCCGATGAGCAGTTCTTC. Looking up the rest from reference TRBV11-1 and TRBJ2-1 gives the full variable domain: EAEVAQSPRYKITEKSQAVAFWCDPISGHATLYWYRQILGQGPELLVQFQDESVVDDSQLPKDRFSAERLKGVDSTLKIQPAELGDSAMYLCASRTSGRADEQFFGPGTRLTVL.

This clonotype was seen more than once but under ten times. The CDR3 nucleotides read TGTGCCAGCAGCCCCGGGGGGCCCCCGGGTAAGACCCAGTACTTC. As protein: CASSPGGPPGKTQYF. V gene TRBV12-3 or TRBV12-4 combines with J gene TRBJ2-5, with a tentative D call TRBD2 (7 bases). The V and J ends lost 6 bases and 6 bases respectively, with 20 bases between them. The length of the CDR3 is 15 residues.

This clonotype was seen repeatedly, ten times or more. The rearrangement uses TRBV19 and TRBJ1-3; D gene unclear. CDR3 length equals 12 residues. In germline, CDR1 is LNHDA, CDR2 SQIVND (reference sequence). V was pared by 9 bases and J by 0 bases, with 6 bases between. The CDR3 spells CASRRSGNTIYF. The CDR3 DNA sequence: TGTGCCAGCCGTCGCTCTGGAAACACCATATATTTT.

This clonotype was counted many times. The rearrangement joins TRBV19 to TRBJ2-7; no reliable D call. Trimming stripped 1 base from V and 0 bases from J, with 13 bases between. The CDR3 runs to 16 residues. The germline gives CDR1 LNHDA, CDR2 SQIVND (reference sequence). CDR3 sequence (DNA): TGTGCCAGTAGTATAGTGCACGGCAGTAGCTCCTACGAGCAGTACTTC. This sequence encodes CASSIVHGSSSYEQYF.

This chain joins TRBV25-1 and TRBJ2-7, with 9 positions matching TRBD1. V gave up 3 bases and J gave up 4 bases; unmatched junction bases: 7. Germline-derived CDR1 and CDR2 are MGHDK and SYGVNS. The CDR3 has 15 amino acids. The CDR3 sequence is CASSEGQGGPYEQYF. CDR3 bases: TGTGCCAGCAGTGAGGGACAGGGAGGGCCTTACGAGCAGTACTTC.

This clonotype has ten or more counts. The chain couples TRBV29-1 to TRBJ1-2; D is possibly TRBD1 (6 bases). CDR1 is SQVTM and CDR2 is ANQGSEA in the germline V gene. V lost 3 bases to trimming and J lost 0 bases, with 14 bases between them. CDR3 length equals 15 residues. The CDR3 DNA sequence: TGCAGCGTTGATGACAGGAGCTTAGCTAACTATGGCTACACCTTC. Translated, it gives CSVDDRSLANYGYTF.

There are many counts of this clonotype. This rearrangement joins TRBV15 to TRBJ1-5; TRBD1 matches 7 bases. V dropped 2 bases and J dropped 3; count of bases not matched to a gene: 7. In germline, CDR1 is LNHNV, CDR2 YYDKDF (reference sequence). The CDR3 extends over 16 amino acids. This CDR3 is CATSRTTGTVNQPQHF. The CDR3 DNA reads as TGTGCCACCAGCAGAACTACCGGGACAGTCAATCAGCCCCAGCATTTT.

The V and J genes are TRBV7-9 and TRBJ1-5, with D tentatively TRBD1 (6 bases). The CDR3 runs to 16 residues. V lost 11 bases and J lost 9, with 29 bases in between. Germline CDR1 and CDR2: SEHNR and FQNEAQ (reference sequence). CDR3 region: CAWGPYREGTHRPQHF. In nucleotides, the CDR3 is TGTGCCTGGGGACCTTACAGGGAAGGGACCCATCGGCCCCAGCATTTT.

V gene TRBV7-9 combines with J gene TRBJ1-2; 11 bases align to TRBD1. Germline V CDR1 and CDR2: SEHNR, FQNEAQ (reference sequence). V was clipped by 2 bases and J by 7 bases; unmatched bases: 3. The length of the CDR3 is 14 residues. CDR3 in amino acids: CASSLWGTGGGYTF. In DNA, the CDR3 is TGTGCCAGCAGCTTATGGGGGACAGGGGGTGGCTACACCTTC.

The CDR3 loop is CASSELPTPDTQYF. CDR3 sequence (DNA): TGTGCCAGCAGTGAACTACCCACCCCAGATACGCAGTATTTT. This chain links TRBV2 with TRBJ2-3; D is undetermined. The CDR3 is 14 amino acids. V was trimmed by 2 bases and J by 4 bases, leaving 10 bases between them. CDR1 is SNHLY and CDR2 is FYNNEI in the germline V gene.

Written as DNA, the CDR3 is TGTGCCATCAGTGATCGACGATCCCAAGAGACCCAGCATTTT. Protein sequence: CAISDRRSQETQHF. The rearrangement uses TRBV10-3 and TRBJ1-5; D gene unclear. CDR3 length: 14 residues. Per the germline V gene, CDR1 is ENHRY and CDR2 is SYGVKD. V was cut by 3 bases and J by 11 bases, with 17 bases left in between.

A single count supports this clonotype. The V gene is TRBV12-3 or TRBV12-4, the J gene TRBJ1-5, with 11 nucleotides matching TRBD1. Trimming took 6 bases from V and 5 from J; bases not matched to a gene: 6. This CDR3 spans 15 amino acids. The CDR3 sequence: CASSRWTGGDQPQHF. CDR3 bases: TGTGCCAGCAGCCGGTGGACAGGGGGCGATCAGCCCCAGCATTTT.

This clonotype was observed at least ten times. The chain is built from TRBV4-1 and TRBJ1-5; 8 nucleotides line up with TRBD1. This CDR3 has 15 residues. CDR1 and CDR2 (germline): MGHRA, YSYEKL. Trimming took 6 bases from V and 2 from J; bases not matched to a gene: 6. The CDR3 DNA sequence: TGCGCCAGCAGACCGACAGGGGAAGGCAATCAGCCCCAGCATTTT. Its translation is CASRPTGEGNQPQHF.

The J gene is TRBJ1-3, the V gene TRBV4-1; 7 bases match TRBD1. The junction had 6 bases not matched to a gene; V was cut back by 4 bases and J by 6 bases. This CDR3 contains 14 residues. The V gene's germline CDR1 is MGHRA and CDR2 YSYEKL. This chain's CDR3 is CASSPQGGVNTIYF. CDR3 nucleotides: TGCGCCAGCAGCCCCCAGGGGGGTGTAAACACCATATATTTT.

About this clonotype itself: A read error is likely, as this CDR3 ends without the conserved phenylalanine or tryptophan. The V call is TRBV7-3, the J call TRBJ1-1; 8 nucleotides line up with TRBD1. Germline V lookup: CDR1 SGHTA, CDR2 FQGTGA. This CDR3 spans 13 amino acids. V shed 5 bases, J shed 10 bases, and the junction held 9 bases outside the gene matches. Here the CDR3 DNA reads TGTGCCAGCAGCATCCGACCCGACAGGGGAGCTTTCCTT. Its protein is CASSIRPDRGAFL.